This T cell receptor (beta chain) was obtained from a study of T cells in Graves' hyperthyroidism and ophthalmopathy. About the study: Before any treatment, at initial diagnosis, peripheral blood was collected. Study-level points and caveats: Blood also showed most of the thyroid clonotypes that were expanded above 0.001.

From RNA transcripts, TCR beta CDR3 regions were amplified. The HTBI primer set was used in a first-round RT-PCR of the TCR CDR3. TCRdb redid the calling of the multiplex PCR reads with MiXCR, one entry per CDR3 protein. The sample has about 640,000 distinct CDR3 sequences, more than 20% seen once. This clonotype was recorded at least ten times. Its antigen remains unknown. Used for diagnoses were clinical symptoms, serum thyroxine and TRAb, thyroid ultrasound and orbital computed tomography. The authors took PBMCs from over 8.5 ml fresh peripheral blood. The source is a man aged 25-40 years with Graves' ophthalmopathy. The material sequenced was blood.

The CDR3 protein is CASLRAGYNEQFF. The CDR3 DNA sequence: TGTGCCAGCCTCCGAGCGGGATACAATGAGCAGTTCTTC. This chain connects TRBV7-9 to TRBJ2-1; 7 bases are shared with TRBD2. The CDR3 consists of 13 residues. Germline trimming cut 8 bases from V and 4 bases from J; bases unmatched to any gene: 5. CDR1 is SEHNR, CDR2 FQNEAQ, per germline (reference sequence).